The present TCR beta chain was sequenced within a study of cytomegalovirus exposure and HLA in healthy donors. Regarding the study as a whole: Association of a missense DCLRE1C variant with TCR beta V- and J-gene trimming was reported in a later analysis. Evidence from a later analysis indicated that most CMV-associated TCR beta chains looked HLA-restricted. Later on, an analysis found that several of the most significant clusters appeared to be linked to common viral pathogens, which included parvovirus B19.

This clone has just a few counts. Its specificity is unknown. The study ran its PCR with 60 Vbeta and 13 Jbeta primers. Method: immunoSEQ multiplex PCR; TCRdb's copy keeps in-frame clones and lacks some. Of roughly 170,000 clones in the sample, approximately 71% are singletons; the top ten hold more than 1.3%. CDR1 is GTSNPN and CDR2 is SVGIG in the germline V gene (reference sequence). After removal of 3 bases from V and 9 bases from J, the junction contained 3 bases not matched to a gene. The CDR3 is made up of 12 amino acids. Sequencing was done on a sample of PBMCs. The sequence derives from a girl between 10 and 17 years old in good health and CMV-seronegative. The chain recombines TRBV30 with TRBJ2-1; 9 bases agree with TRBD2. DNA for the CDR3: TGTGCCTGGAGGGGCGGGGGGGGTGAGCAGTTCTTC. Encoded protein: CAWRGGGGEQFF.